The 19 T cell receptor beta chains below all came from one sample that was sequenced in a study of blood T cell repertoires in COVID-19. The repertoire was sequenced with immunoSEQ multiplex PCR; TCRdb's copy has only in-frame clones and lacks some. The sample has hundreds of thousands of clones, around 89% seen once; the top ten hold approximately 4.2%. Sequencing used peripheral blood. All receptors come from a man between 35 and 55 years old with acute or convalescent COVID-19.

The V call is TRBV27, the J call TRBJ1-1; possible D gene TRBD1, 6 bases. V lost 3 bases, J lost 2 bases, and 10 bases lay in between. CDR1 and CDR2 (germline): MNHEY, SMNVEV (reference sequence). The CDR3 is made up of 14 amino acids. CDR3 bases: TGTGCCAGCAGTTTGACAGGCGGAAACACTGAAGCTTTCTTT. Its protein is CASSLTGGNTEAFF.

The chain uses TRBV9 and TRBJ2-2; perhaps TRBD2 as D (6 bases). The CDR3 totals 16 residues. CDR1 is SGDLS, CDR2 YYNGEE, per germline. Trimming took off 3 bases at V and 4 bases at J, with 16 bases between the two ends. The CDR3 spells CASSGHSGPSTGELFF. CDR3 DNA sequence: TGTGCCAGCAGCGGACATAGCGGCCCTAGCACCGGGGAGCTGTTTTTT.

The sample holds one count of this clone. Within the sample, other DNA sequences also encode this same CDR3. CDR3 nucleotides: TGTGCTAGTGGTTTGACTATACCCGTCTACGAGCAGTACTTC. Its protein is CASGLTIPVYEQYF. The chain combines TRBV12-5 with TRBJ2-7; D not certain. This CDR3 is 14 amino acids long. CDR1 LGHNT and CDR2 FRNRAP come from the germline V gene. Deletions cut 2 bases from V and 3 bases from J, with 11 bases between.

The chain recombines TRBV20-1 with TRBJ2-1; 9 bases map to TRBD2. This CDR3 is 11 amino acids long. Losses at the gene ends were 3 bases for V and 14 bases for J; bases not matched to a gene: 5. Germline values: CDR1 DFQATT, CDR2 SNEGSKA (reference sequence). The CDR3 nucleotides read TGCAGTGCTAGGGTTAGCGGGGGAGAGTTCTTC. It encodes CSARVSGGEFF.

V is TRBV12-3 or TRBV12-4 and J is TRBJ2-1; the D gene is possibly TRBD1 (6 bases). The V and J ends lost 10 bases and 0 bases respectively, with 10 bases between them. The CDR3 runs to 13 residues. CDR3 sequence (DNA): TGTGCCACCTCGGACAGCTCCTACAATGAGCAGTTCTTC. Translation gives CATSDSSYNEQFF.

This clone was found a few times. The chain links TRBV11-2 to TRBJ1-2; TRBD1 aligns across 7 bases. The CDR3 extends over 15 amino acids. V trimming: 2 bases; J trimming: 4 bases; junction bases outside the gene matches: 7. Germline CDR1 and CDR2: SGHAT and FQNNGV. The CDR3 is CASSLFRTGIYGYTF. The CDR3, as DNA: TGTGCCAGCAGCTTATTCAGGACAGGCATCTATGGCTACACCTTC.

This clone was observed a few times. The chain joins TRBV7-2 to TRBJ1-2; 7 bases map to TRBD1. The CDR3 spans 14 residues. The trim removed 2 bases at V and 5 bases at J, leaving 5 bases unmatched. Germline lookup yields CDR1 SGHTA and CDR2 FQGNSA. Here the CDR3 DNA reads TGTGCCAGCAGCTTATTGACAGGGCTGTATGGCTACACCTTC. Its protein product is CASSLLTGLYGYTF.

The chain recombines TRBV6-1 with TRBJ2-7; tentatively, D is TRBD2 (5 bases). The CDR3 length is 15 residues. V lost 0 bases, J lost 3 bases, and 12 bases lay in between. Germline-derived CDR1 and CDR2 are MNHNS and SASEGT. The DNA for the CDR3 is TGTGCCAGCAGTGAAGCGGTAGCGTCCCTCTACGAGCAGTACTTC. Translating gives CASSEAVASLYEQYF.

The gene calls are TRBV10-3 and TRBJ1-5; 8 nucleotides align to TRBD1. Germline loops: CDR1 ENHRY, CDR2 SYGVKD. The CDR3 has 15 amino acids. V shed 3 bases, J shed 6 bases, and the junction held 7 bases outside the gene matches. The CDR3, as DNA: TGTGCCATCAGTGAAACCACAGGGGGTTCTCAGCCCCAGCATTTT. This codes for CAISETTGGSQPQHF.

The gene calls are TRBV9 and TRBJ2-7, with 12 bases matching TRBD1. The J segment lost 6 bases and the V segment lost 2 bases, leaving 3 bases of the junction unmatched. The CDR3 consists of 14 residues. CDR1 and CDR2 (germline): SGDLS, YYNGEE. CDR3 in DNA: TGTGCCAGCAGCGTGGGGACAGGGGGCCTCGAGCAGTACTTC. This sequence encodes CASSVGTGGLEQYF.

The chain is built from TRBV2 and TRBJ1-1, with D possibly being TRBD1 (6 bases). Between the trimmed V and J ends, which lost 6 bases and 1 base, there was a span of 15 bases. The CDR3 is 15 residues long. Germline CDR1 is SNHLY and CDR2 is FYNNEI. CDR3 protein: CASRDARGTNTEAFF. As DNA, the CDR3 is TGTGCCAGCAGGGACGCTAGGGGGACGAACACTGAAGCTTTCTTT. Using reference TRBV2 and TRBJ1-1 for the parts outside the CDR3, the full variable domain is EPEVTQTPSHQVTQMGQEVILRCVPISNHLYFYWYRQILGQKVEFLVSFYNNEISEKSEIFDDQFSVERPDGSNFTLKIRSTKLEDSAMYFCASRDARGTNTEAFFGQGTRLTVV.

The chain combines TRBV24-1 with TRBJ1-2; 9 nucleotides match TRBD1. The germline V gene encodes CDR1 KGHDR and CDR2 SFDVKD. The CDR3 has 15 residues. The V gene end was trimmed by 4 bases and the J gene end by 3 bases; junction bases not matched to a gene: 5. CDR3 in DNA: TGTGCCACCAGTGACCACAGGGGGCTGGACTATGGCTACACCTTC. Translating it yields CATSDHRGLDYGYTF.

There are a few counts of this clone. This chain's CDR3 is CASSPGVQQPQHF. The DNA of the CDR3 is TGTGCCAGCAGTCCAGGGGTACAGCAGCCCCAGCATTTT. The rearrangement joins TRBV27 to TRBJ1-5, with D possibly TRBD1 on 6 matching bases. Germline CDR1 MNHEY, CDR2 SMNVEV (reference sequence). The CDR3 length is 13 residues. Between the trimmed V and J ends, which lost 5 bases and 7 bases, there was a span of 12 bases.

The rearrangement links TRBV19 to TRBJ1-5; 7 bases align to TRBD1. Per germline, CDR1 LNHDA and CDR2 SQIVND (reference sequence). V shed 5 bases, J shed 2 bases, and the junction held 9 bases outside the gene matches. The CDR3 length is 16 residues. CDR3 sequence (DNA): TGTGCCAGTAGTGAATCGACAGGGTCCGGCAATCAGCCCCAGCATTTT. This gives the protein CASSESTGSGNQPQHF.

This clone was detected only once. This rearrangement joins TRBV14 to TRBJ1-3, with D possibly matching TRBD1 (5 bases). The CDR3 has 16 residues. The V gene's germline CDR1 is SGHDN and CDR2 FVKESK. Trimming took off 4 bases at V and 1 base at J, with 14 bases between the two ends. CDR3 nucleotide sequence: TGTGCCAGCAGCCGAAGGGGTTCCTATTCTGGAAACACCATATATTTT. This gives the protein CASSRRGSYSGNTIYF.

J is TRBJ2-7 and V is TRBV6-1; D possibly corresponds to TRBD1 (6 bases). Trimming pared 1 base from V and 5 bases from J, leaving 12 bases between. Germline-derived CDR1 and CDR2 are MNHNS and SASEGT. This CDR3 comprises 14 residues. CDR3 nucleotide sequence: TGTGCCAGCAGTGAAGTGGCAGGGGTCCACGAGCAGTACTTC. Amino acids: CASSEVAGVHEQYF.

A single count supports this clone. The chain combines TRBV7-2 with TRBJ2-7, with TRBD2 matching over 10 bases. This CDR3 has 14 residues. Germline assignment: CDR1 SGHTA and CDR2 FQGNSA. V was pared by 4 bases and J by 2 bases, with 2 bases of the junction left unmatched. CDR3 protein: CASSSSGGPYEQYF. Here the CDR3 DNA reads TGTGCCAGCAGCTCTAGCGGGGGACCCTACGAGCAGTACTTC.

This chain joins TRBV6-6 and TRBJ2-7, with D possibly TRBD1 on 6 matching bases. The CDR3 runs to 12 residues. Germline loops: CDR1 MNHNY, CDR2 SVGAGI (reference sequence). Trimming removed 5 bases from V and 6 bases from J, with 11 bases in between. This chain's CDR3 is CASSHQGTEQYF. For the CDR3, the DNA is TGTGCCAGCAGTCACCAGGGGACCGAGCAGTACTTC.

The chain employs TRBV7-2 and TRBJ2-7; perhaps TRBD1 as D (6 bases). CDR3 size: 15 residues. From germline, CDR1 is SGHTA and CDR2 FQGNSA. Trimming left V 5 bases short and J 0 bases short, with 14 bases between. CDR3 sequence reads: CASSLRVGGSYEQYF. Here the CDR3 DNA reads TGTGCCAGCAGCCTCCGGGTAGGGGGCTCCTACGAGCAGTACTTC.